A single sample gave rise to the 32 T cell receptor beta chains below, sequenced in a study of T cells in Graves' hyperthyroidism and ophthalmopathy. TCR beta CDR3 regions were amplified from RNA transcripts. TCR CDR3 regions were first amplified by RT-PCR with HTBI primers. One entry per CDR3 protein, called by TCRdb with MiXCR from the multiplex PCR reads. This sample yields 350,000 to 400,000 distinct CDR3 sequences, of which about 18% are seen a single time; 3.5% to 4% belongs to the top ten. The material sequenced was blood. Receptor source: a young woman with Graves' hyperthyroidism.

The CDR3 protein is CASSDSFLGQGYEQYF. In DNA form, the CDR3 reads TGTGCCAGCTCCGACTCTTTTTTGGGGCAGGGCTACGAGCAGTACTTC. The chain has TRBV6-1 and TRBJ2-7; maybe TRBD1 (5 bases). Deletions cut 8 bases from V and 3 bases from J, with 23 bases between. There are 16 residues in the CDR3. Germline V gene lookup returns CDR1 MNHNS and CDR2 SASEGT.

V is TRBV2 and J is TRBJ1-2; maybe TRBD1 (6 bases). The length of the CDR3 is 15 residues. CDR1 is SNHLY and CDR2 is FYNNEI in the germline V gene. Between the trimmed V and J ends, which lost 7 bases and 4 bases, there was a span of 19 bases. The CDR3 loop is CASIKDSPPGYGYTF. The CDR3, as DNA: TGTGCCAGCATTAAGGACAGTCCGCCTGGCTATGGCTACACCTTC. Using reference TRBV2 and TRBJ1-2 for the parts outside the CDR3, the full variable domain is EPEVTQTPSHQVTQMGQEVILRCVPISNHLYFYWYRQILGQKVEFLVSFYNNEISEKSEIFDDQFSVERPDGSNFTLKIRSTKLEDSAMYFCASIKDSPPGYGYTFGSGTRLTVV.

This clonotype occurred many times. The CDR3 bases are TGTGCCAGCATCGTCGCCCCTAGCGGGGGGGCCTACGAGCAGTACTTC. The encoded protein is CASIVAPSGGAYEQYF. The chain uses TRBV6-2 or TRBV6-3 and TRBJ2-7; 12 bases map to TRBD2. V shed 7 bases, J shed 2 bases, and the junction held 9 bases outside the gene matches. The V gene's germline CDR1 is MNHEY and CDR2 SVGEGT. The CDR3 runs 16 residues.

On this clonotype: This may arise from a read error, as a much more abundant clone is one base away. This chain connects TRBV7-8 to TRBJ1-1; D ambiguous. Trimming shortened V by 6 bases and J by 3 bases, and 14 bases separated the two germline ends. CDR1 is SGHVS and CDR2 is FQNEAQ in the germline V gene. The CDR3 loop spans 14 amino acids. The CDR3 region has the DNA TGTGCCAGCAGTTTAACAACTCGGTACACTGAAGCTTTCTTT. It specifies CASSLTTRYTEAFF.

In its sample, this clonotype was seen many times. The chain links TRBV6-5 to TRBJ1-2; 11 bases are shared with TRBD1. Germline V gene sequence: CDR1 MNHEY, CDR2 SVGAGI. This CDR3 spans 14 amino acids. Trimming took 7 bases from V and 7 from J; bases not matched to a gene: 8. CDR3 sequence reads: CASNLDRGRRGYTF. As DNA, the CDR3 is TGTGCCAGCAATCTGGACAGGGGGCGGCGTGGCTACACCTTC.

This clonotype was counted once. The chain is built from TRBV12-3 or TRBV12-4 and TRBJ1-1, with TRBD1 matching 11 bases. The length of the CDR3 is 16 residues. The ends lost 5 bases at V and 3 bases at J; junction bases unmatched: 8. The CDR3 DNA follows: TGTGCCAGCAGTCTCGGACAGGGGGCAATGGACACTGAAGCTTTCTTT. It specifies CASSLGQGAMDTEAFF.

This chain connects TRBV12-3 or TRBV12-4 to TRBJ1-2; D may be TRBD1 (5 bases). V gave up 6 bases and J gave up 5 bases, with 19 bases separating them. There are 15 residues in the CDR3. The CDR3, as DNA: TGTGCCAGCAGGAGGGGCGGTGGGATCTCATATGGCTACACCTTC. Encoded protein: CASRRGGGISYGYTF.

This clonotype was seen many times. J is TRBJ2-7 and V is TRBV5-1; a possible D gene is TRBD1 (7 bases). Deletions cut 5 bases from V and 3 bases from J, with 12 bases between. The CDR3 loop spans 13 amino acids. Germline V CDR1 and CDR2: SGHRS, YFSETQ. CDR3 in amino acids: CASSGGGIYEQYF. The CDR3 region has the DNA TGCGCCAGCAGTGGAGGGGGCATCTACGAGCAGTACTTC.

Ten or more counts support this clonotype. This chain links TRBV6-2 or TRBV6-3 with TRBJ1-2; D call uncertain. The CDR3 sequence is 12 residues long. Germline CDR1 is MNHEY and CDR2 is SVGEGT. Deletions cut 2 bases from V and 6 bases from J, with 7 bases between. DNA for the CDR3: TGTGCCAGCAGTTACGGCGAGGATGGCTACACCTTC. Protein product: CASSYGEDGYTF.

This clonotype was counted ten times or more. This chain joins TRBV15 and TRBJ1-5; D unresolved. The V end was cut by 0 bases, the J end by 8 bases, with 17 bases between. The CDR3 is 16 residues long. Germline CDR1 and CDR2: LNHNV and YYDKDF (reference sequence). The CDR3 spells CATSRELPPDGEPQHF. The DNA of the CDR3 is TGTGCCACCAGCAGAGAGTTACCCCCCGATGGAGAGCCCCAGCATTTT.

In its sample, this clonotype was seen many times. DNA of the CDR3: TGTGCCAGCAGCAGGGGGGAAGTATTCCAGCCCCAGCATTTT. It codes for CASSRGEVFQPQHF. V gene TRBV7-9 combines with J gene TRBJ1-5, with D maybe TRBD1 (6 bases). V shed 5 bases and J shed 7 bases, with 15 bases lying between them. The CDR3 is made up of 14 amino acids. In germline, CDR1 is SEHNR, CDR2 FQNEAQ (reference sequence).

This clonotype was found many times. This rearrangement joins TRBV10-3 to TRBJ1-3; the match to TRBD1 covers 7 bases. CDR1 and CDR2 (germline): ENHRY, SYGVKD. There are 15 residues in the CDR3. Trimming at V came to 0 bases and at J to 7 bases, leaving 6 bases not matched to a gene. The CDR3 region is CAISESSGGDNTIYF. CDR3 sequence (DNA): TGTGCCATCAGTGAGTCGTCAGGGGGTGACAACACCATATATTTT.

This clonotype appeared many times. The rearrangement uses TRBV7-4 and TRBJ1-5; 7 nucleotides agree with TRBD1. Germline V gene lookup returns CDR1 SGHVT and CDR2 SQSDAQ. Unmatched junction bases numbered 6, after V lost 0 bases and J lost 4 bases. The CDR3 totals 16 residues. CDR3 nucleotide sequence: TGTGCCAGCAGCTTAGCAGGAGGGACAGTTAATCAGCCCCAGCATTTT. Amino acids: CASSLAGGTVNQPQHF.

Ten or more counts support this clonotype. This chain uses TRBV19 with TRBJ1-2; D is possibly TRBD1 (5 bases). V was cut by 0 bases and J by 3 bases, with 11 bases left in between. The CDR3 totals 15 residues. Germline-derived CDR1 and CDR2 are LNHDA and SQIVND (reference sequence). The CDR3 region is CASSIDNGGDYGYTF. CDR3 in DNA: TGTGCCAGTAGTATAGACAACGGAGGGGACTATGGCTACACCTTC.

CDR3 in amino acids: CASSQEGTGRVQPQHF. The CDR3 nucleotides read TGCGCCAGCAGCCAAGAGGGGACAGGGAGGGTACAGCCCCAGCATTTT. The chain combines TRBV4-1 with TRBJ1-5; 9 bases match TRBD1. The germline gives CDR1 MGHRA, CDR2 YSYEKL. Trimming took 0 bases from V and 7 from J; bases not matched to a gene: 7. CDR3 size: 16 residues.

At least ten counts were recorded for this clonotype. This chain uses TRBV11-2 with TRBJ2-7; 8 bases agree with TRBD1. The CDR3 length is 15 residues. Germline V gives CDR1 SGHAT, CDR2 FQNNGV. V was clipped by 2 bases and J by 6 bases; unmatched bases: 9. CDR3 sequence: CASSLSRQGTGEQYF. CDR3 nucleotides: TGTGCCAGCAGCTTATCCAGACAGGGGACGGGCGAGCAGTACTTC.

This clonotype was found many times. This chain connects TRBV2 to TRBJ1-2; no firm D call. Germline assignment: CDR1 SNHLY and CDR2 FYNNEI. CDR3 size: 13 residues. V was cut by 7 bases and J by 0 bases, with 9 bases left in between. The CDR3 loop is CASIDFPNYGYTF. The CDR3 region has the DNA TGTGCCAGCATCGACTTTCCTAACTATGGCTACACCTTC. The complete variable domain, with remaining parts taken from reference TRBV2 and TRBJ1-2, reads EPEVTQTPSHQVTQMGQEVILRCVPISNHLYFYWYRQILGQKVEFLVSFYNNEISEKSEIFDDQFSVERPDGSNFTLKIRSTKLEDSAMYFCASIDFPNYGYTFGSGTRLTVV.

This clonotype turned up a few times. Its ends do not fully match the called genes, so a read error is possible. V and J are TRBV7-3 and TRBJ2-7, with 8 bases that match TRBD2. There are 15 residues in the CDR3. Germline loops: CDR1 SGHTA, CDR2 FQGTGA. CDR3 amino acids: CAGSPGGQGGDEQYF. CDR3 coding DNA: TGTGCCGGCAGCCCGGGGGGGCAGGGTGGGGACGAGCAGTACTTC. Full variable domain (outside the CDR3, taken from reference TRBV7-3 and TRBJ2-7): GAGVSQTPSNKVTEKGKYVELRCDPISGHTALYWYRQSLGQGPEFLIYFQGTGAADDSGLPNDRFFAVRPEGSVSTLKIQRTERGDSAVYLCAGSPGGQGGDEQYFGPGTRLTVT.

As for this clonotype: At one end the junction does not follow the germline gene, possibly because of a read error. The rearrangement joins TRBV6-2 or TRBV6-3 to TRBJ2-7, with 10 bases fitting TRBD1. Germline CDR1 reads MNHEY; CDR2 reads SVGEGT. The CDR3 spans 18 residues. The CDR3 sequence is CVSSYAAGDRGRNYEQYF. Written as DNA, the CDR3 is TGTGTCAGCAGTTACGCCGCAGGGGACAGGGGACGAAACTACGAGCAGTACTTC.

This clonotype was seen a few times. CDR3 bases: TGCGCCAGCAGCCAACAGGGGGCGAACACTGAAGCTTTCTTT. It is translated as CASSQQGANTEAFF. The V and J genes are TRBV4-1 and TRBJ1-1; TRBD1 aligns across 8 bases. This CDR3 contains 14 residues. Unmatched junction bases numbered 0, after V lost 2 bases and J lost 1 base. CDR1 is MGHRA, CDR2 YSYEKL, per germline.

This clonotype has a count of ten or more. The chain is built from TRBV5-1 and TRBJ2-5; the D is unclear. With 7 bases removed from V and 0 bases from J, the gap between germline ends came to 16 bases. The germline gives CDR1 SGHRS, CDR2 YFSETQ. This CDR3 has 15 residues. This chain's CDR3 is CASSTVDANQETQYF. CDR3 in DNA: TGCGCCAGCTCGACCGTTGACGCCAACCAAGAGACCCAGTACTTC. Looking up the rest from reference TRBV5-1 and TRBJ2-5 gives the full variable domain: KAGVTQTPRYLIKTRGQQVTLSCSPISGHRSVSWYQQTPGQGLQFLFEYFSETQRNKGNFPGRFSGRQFSNSRSEMNVSTLELGDSALYLCASSTVDANQETQYFGPGTRLLVL.

This clonotype was observed many times. This sequence joins TRBV7-9 and TRBJ1-2; 10 bases fit TRBD1. Germline V gene lookup returns CDR1 SEHNR and CDR2 FQNEAQ (reference sequence). After removal of 1 base from V and 8 bases from J, the junction contained 7 bases not matched to a gene. CDR3 length: 15 amino acids. The CDR3 DNA reads TGTGCCAGCAGCTTAGGAGACAGGGGGCGCGAAGGCTACACCTTC. Protein product: CASSLGDRGREGYTF.

At least ten counts were recorded for this clonotype. The chain carries TRBV20-1 and TRBJ2-2; D is perhaps TRBD2 (6 bases). V lost 1 base and J 7 bases, leaving 7 bases between the germline ends. Germline-derived CDR1 and CDR2 are DFQATT and SNEGSKA (reference sequence). The length of the CDR3 is 12 residues. The CDR3: CSARVGGGELFF. DNA of the CDR3: TGCAGTGCTAGAGTGGGGGGCGGGGAGCTGTTTTTT.

This clonotype appeared many times. The chain recombines TRBV7-8 with TRBJ2-7; the match to TRBD1 covers 8 bases. The CDR3 loop spans 14 amino acids. V lost 5 bases, J lost 1 base, and 4 bases stayed unmatched. Germline loops: CDR1 SGHVS, CDR2 FQNEAQ. CDR3 residues: CASSPWDRSYEQYF. CDR3 nucleotides: TGTGCCAGCAGCCCCTGGGACAGGTCCTACGAGCAGTACTTC.

Ten or more counts support this clonotype. The rearrangement joins TRBV7-9 to TRBJ2-6; D gene unclear. Germline V gives CDR1 SEHNR, CDR2 FQNEAQ (reference sequence). V lost 2 bases to trimming and J lost 6 bases, with 11 bases between them. This CDR3 is built from 15 residues. The CDR3 region is CASSLRDRSANVLTF. The CDR3 region has the DNA TGTGCCAGCAGCTTACGCGACCGATCGGCCAACGTCCTGACTTTC.

This clonotype has just a few counts. The J gene is TRBJ2-7, the V gene TRBV5-1, with TRBD2 matching over 11 bases. Trimming at V came to 2 bases and at J to 0 bases, leaving 1 base not matched to a gene. Germline-derived CDR1 and CDR2 are SGHRS and YFSETQ. The CDR3 loop spans 15 amino acids. The CDR3: CASSLLAGDSYEQYF. Here the CDR3 DNA reads TGCGCCAGCAGCTTACTAGCGGGGGACTCCTACGAGCAGTACTTC.

CDR3 amino acids: CASRGGGGNQPQHF. The CDR3 DNA reads as TGTGCCAGCAGAGGGGGTGGCGGGAATCAGCCCCAGCATTTT. J is TRBJ1-5 and V is TRBV28; a possible D gene is TRBD1 (6 bases). V was cut by 6 bases and J by 4 bases, with 13 bases left in between. The CDR3 has 14 residues. From germline, CDR1 is MDHEN and CDR2 SYDVKM.

V is TRBV5-1 and J is TRBJ1-5; tentative D call: TRBD1 (5 bases). V was pared by 4 bases and J by 0 bases, with 11 bases between. CDR1 and CDR2 from the germline V gene are SGHRS and YFSETQ. This CDR3 comprises 15 residues. The CDR3 region has the DNA TGCGCCAGCAGCACGACTGGGGGTAGCAATCAGCCCCAGCATTTT. This translates into CASSTTGGSNQPQHF.

This clonotype occurred a few times. The chain carries TRBV6-1 and TRBJ1-1, with a weak D call TRBD1 (6 bases). The length of the CDR3 is 14 residues. V was clipped by 6 bases and J by 5 bases, with 16 bases between them. The V gene's germline CDR1 is MNHNS and CDR2 SASEGT. The CDR3: CASRPWGAGTEAFF. The DNA of the CDR3 is TGTGCCAGCAGGCCTTGGGGGGCTGGGACTGAAGCTTTCTTT.

This clonotype occurred many times. The V and J genes are TRBV5-1 and TRBJ1-2; TRBD1 aligns across 7 bases. The CDR3 spans 15 residues. Trimming cost V 4 bases and J 5 bases; bases outside gene matches: 11. The germline CDR1 and CDR2 sequences are SGHRS and YFSETQ. CDR3 sequence reads: CASSAGTAVTYGYTF. The CDR3 DNA follows: TGCGCCAGCAGCGCAGGGACAGCCGTTACTTATGGCTACACCTTC.

This clonotype was detected many times. The chain uses TRBV28 and TRBJ1-1; tentatively, D is TRBD1 (5 bases). CDR1 is MDHEN, CDR2 SYDVKM, per germline. This CDR3 spans 13 amino acids. V lost 8 bases, J lost 2 bases, and 12 bases lay in between. The CDR3, as DNA: TGTGCCAGCTCGGCCTGGGGCAACACTGAAGCTTTCTTT. It translates to CASSAWGNTEAFF. The full variable domain, completed using reference TRBV28 and TRBJ1-1, is DVKVTQSSRYLVKRTGEKVFLECVQDMDHENMFWYRQDPGLGLRLIYFSYDVKMKEKGDIPEGYSVSREKKERFSLILESASTNQTSMYLCASSAWGNTEAFFGQGTRLTVV.

At least ten counts were recorded for this clonotype. The CDR3 region is CASRRRGLETQYF. The CDR3 DNA reads as TGTGCCAGCCGACGCAGGGGGCTGGAGACCCAGTACTTC. This sequence joins TRBV28 and TRBJ2-5, with 8 positions matching TRBD1. The CDR3 is made up of 13 amino acids. Unmatched junction bases numbered 7, after V lost 8 bases and J lost 5 bases. Germline values: CDR1 MDHEN, CDR2 SYDVKM. Combining the CDR3 with reference TRBV28 and TRBJ2-5 gives the whole variable domain DVKVTQSSRYLVKRTGEKVFLECVQDMDHENMFWYRQDPGLGLRLIYFSYDVKMKEKGDIPEGYSVSREKKERFSLILESASTNQTSMYLCASRRRGLETQYFGPGTRLLVL.